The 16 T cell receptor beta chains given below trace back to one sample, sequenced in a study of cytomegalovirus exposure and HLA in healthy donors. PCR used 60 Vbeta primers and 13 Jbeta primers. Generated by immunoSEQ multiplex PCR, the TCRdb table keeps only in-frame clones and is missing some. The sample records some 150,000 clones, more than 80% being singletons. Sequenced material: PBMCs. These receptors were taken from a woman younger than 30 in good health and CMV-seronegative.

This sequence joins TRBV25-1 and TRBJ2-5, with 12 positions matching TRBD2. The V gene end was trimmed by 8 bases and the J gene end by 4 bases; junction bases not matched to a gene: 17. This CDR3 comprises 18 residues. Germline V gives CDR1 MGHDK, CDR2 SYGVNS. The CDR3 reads CASGGQASGRAVGETQYF. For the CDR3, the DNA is TGTGCCAGCGGGGGCCAAGCTAGCGGGAGGGCCGTTGGAGAGACCCAGTACTTC.

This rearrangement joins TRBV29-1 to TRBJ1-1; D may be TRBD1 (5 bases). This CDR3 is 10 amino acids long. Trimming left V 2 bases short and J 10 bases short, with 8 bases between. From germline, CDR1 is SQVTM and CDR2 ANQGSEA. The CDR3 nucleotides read TGCAGCGTTGAAACGGGGGGAGCTTTCTTT. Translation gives CSVETGGAFF.

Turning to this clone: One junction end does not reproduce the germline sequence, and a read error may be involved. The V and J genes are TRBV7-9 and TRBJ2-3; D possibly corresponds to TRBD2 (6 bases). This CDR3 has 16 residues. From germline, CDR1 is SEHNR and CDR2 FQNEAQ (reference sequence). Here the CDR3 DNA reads TGTTCCAGCAGCTTAGTTTTCCCTAGCGGCACAGATACGCAGTATTTT. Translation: CSSSLVFPSGTDTQYF.

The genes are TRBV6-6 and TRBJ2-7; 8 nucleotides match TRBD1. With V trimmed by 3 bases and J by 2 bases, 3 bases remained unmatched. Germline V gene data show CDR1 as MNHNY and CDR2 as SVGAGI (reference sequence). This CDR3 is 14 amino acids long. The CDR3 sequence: CASSYLDRAYEQYF. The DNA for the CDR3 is TGTGCCAGCAGTTATTTGGACAGGGCCTACGAGCAGTACTTC.

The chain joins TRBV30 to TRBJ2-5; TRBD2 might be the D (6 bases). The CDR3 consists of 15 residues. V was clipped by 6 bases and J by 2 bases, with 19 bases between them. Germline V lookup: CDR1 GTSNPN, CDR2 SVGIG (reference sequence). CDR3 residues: CACYRGSDLQETQYF. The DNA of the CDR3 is TGTGCCTGCTACCGGGGGTCCGATTTACAAGAGACCCAGTACTTC.

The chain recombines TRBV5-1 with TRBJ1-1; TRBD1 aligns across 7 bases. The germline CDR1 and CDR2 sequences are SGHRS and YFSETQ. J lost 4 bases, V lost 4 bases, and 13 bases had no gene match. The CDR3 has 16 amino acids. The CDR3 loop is CASSRIPQRQGTEAFF. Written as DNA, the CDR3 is TGCGCCAGCAGCCGTATTCCCCAGCGACAGGGCACTGAAGCTTTCTTT.

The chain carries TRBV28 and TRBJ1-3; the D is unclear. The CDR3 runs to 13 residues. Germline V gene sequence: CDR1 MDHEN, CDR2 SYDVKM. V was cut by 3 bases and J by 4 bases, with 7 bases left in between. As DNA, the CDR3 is TGTGCCAGCAGTTTGGCATCCGGAAACACCATATATTTT. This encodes CASSLASGNTIYF.

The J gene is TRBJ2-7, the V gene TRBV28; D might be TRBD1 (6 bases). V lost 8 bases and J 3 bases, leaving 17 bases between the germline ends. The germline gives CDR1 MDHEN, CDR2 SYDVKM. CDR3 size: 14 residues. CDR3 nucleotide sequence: TGTGCCAGCTCCTGGTCGGGGACAAACTACGAGCAGTACTTC. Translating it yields CASSWSGTNYEQYF. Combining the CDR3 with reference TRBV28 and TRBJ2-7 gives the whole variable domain DVKVTQSSRYLVKRTGEKVFLECVQDMDHENMFWYRQDPGLGLRLIYFSYDVKMKEKGDIPEGYSVSREKKERFSLILESASTNQTSMYLCASSWSGTNYEQYFGPGTRLTVT.

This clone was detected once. CDR3 coding DNA: TGCAGTGCCTCGTCGGGAGTCCCGTATTTT. This gives the protein CSASSGVPYF. The chain has TRBV20-1 and TRBJ2-3; D possibly corresponds to TRBD2 (6 bases). Trimming cost V 6 bases and J 14 bases, with 15 bases left between them. The germline V gene has CDR1 DFQATT and CDR2 SNEGSKA (reference sequence). The CDR3 totals 10 residues.

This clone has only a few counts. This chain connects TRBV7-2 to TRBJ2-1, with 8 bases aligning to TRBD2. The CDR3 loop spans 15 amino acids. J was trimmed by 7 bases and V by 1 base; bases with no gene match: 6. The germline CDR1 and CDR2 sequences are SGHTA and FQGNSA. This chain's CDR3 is CASSLVAGTSNEQFF. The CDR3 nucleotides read TGTGCCAGCAGCTTAGTGGCCGGGACTAGTAATGAGCAGTTCTTC.

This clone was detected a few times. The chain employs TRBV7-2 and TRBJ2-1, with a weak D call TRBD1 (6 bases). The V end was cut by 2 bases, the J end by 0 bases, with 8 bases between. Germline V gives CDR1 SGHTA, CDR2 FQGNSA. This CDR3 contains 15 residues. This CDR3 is CASSLQQGSYNEQFF. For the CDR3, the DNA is TGTGCCAGCAGCTTACAACAGGGCTCCTACAATGAGCAGTTCTTC.

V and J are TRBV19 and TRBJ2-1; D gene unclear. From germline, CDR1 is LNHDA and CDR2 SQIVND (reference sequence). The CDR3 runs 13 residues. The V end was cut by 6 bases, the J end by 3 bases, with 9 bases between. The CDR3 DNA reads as TGTGCCAGTAGAGAAAGGAGCTACAATGAGCAGTTCTTC. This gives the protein CASRERSYNEQFF.

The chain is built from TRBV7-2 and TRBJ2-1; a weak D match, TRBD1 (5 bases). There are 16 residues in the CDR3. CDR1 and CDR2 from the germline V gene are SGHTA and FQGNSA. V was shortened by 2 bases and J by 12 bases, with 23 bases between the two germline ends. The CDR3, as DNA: TGTGCCAGCAGCTTATGGTCCAGGGTAATACATGTAGGGCAGTTCTTC. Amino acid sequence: CASSLWSRVIHVGQFF.

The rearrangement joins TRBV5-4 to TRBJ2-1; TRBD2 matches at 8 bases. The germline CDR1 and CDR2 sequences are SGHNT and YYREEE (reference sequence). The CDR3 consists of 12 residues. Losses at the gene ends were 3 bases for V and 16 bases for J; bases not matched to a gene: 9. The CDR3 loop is CASSSQSGLEFF. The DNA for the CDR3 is TGTGCCAGCAGCTCCCAATCGGGACTAGAATTCTTC.

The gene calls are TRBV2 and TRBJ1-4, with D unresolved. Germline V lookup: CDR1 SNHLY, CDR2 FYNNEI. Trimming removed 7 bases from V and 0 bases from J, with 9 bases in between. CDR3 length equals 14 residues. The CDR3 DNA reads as TGTGCCAGCACCCGGGAAACAACTAATGAAAAACTGTTTTTT. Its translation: CASTRETTNEKLFF.

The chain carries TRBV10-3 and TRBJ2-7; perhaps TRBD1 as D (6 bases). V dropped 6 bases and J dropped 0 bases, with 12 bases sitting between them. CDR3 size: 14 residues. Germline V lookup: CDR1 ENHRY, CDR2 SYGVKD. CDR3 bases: TGTGCCATCAGCTCAAGAGGGGGCTCCTACGAGCAGTACTTC. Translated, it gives CAISSRGGSYEQYF.